Sequencing of this T cell receptor beta chain was carried out in a study of blood T cells in healthy people across ages. Points from the study as a whole: Expanded clonotype changes were possibly confounded by unknown donor CMV status. Naive CD4+ cell counts and diversity both ran higher in long-lived than in aged donors.

PCR was performed a second time for roughly 7 to 12 cycles using a sample-barcoded 5' primer and a J-beta primer mix. A single record per CDR3 protein comes from TCRdb applying MiXCR to the 5' RACE reads. The data contain approximately 820,000 distinct CDR3 sequences, roughly 44% of them singletons. Individuals who donated were healthy Caucasians from Russia aged about 6 to 100. Collection of around 10 milliliters of peripheral blood was performed for each donor. Note on this clonotype: Antigen unknown.

With 5 bases clipped from V and 4 bases from J, the junction kept 7 bases outside the gene matches. The V gene's germline CDR1 is SGHVS and CDR2 FNYEAQ. The CDR3 is 15 amino acids. The TCR comes from a man in his 60s in good health. Sample: blood. The chain recombines TRBV7-6 with TRBJ2-3; 9 bases are a match to TRBD1. The DNA for the CDR3 is TGTGCCAGCAGCCGTACAGGGGGCAGGGCAGATACGCAGTATTTT. Its protein is CASSRTGGRADTQYF.